This paragraph covers one TCR beta chain sequence. Its specificity is not known. These data are taken from a study of cytomegalovirus exposure and HLA in healthy donors. Whole-study findings and limits: Cytomegalovirus status was reportedly diagnosed by the classifier with high sensitivity and specificity.

PCR used 60 Vbeta primers and 13 Jbeta primers. Libraries were prepared by immunoSEQ multiplex PCR; TCRdb keeps only in-frame clonotypes and omits some of them. The sample holds about 140,000 clones; around three quarters are singletons and the top ten take 2% to 3%. This TCR was sampled from a woman between 18 and 29 years old in good health and CMV-seropositive. Sequencing used PBMCs.

The CDR3 loop reads CASSQGLAPYEQYF. DNA for the CDR3: TGTGCCAGCTCACAGGGACTAGCACCCTACGAGCAGTACTTC. The chain is built from TRBV18 and TRBJ2-7; 9 positions match TRBD2. V lost 4 bases and J lost 2; bases outside the gene matches: 3. Germline-derived CDR1 and CDR2 are KGHSH and LQKENI. The CDR3 covers 14 residues.